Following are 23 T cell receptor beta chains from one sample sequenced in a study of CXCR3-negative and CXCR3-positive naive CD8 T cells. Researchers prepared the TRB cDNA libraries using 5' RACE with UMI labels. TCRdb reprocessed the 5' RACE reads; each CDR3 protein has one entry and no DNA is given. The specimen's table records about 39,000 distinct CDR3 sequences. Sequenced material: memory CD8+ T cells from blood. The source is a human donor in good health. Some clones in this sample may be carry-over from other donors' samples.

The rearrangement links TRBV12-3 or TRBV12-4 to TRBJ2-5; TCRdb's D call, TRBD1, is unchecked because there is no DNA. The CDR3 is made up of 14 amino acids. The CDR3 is CASRPLGTEGLVVF.

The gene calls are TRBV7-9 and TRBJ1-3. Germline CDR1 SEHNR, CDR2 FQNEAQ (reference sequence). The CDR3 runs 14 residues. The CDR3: CASSWVGPGNTIYF.

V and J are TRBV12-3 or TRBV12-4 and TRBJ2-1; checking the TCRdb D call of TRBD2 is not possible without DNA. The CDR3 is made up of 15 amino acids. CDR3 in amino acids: CASSPPTGTYNEQFF.

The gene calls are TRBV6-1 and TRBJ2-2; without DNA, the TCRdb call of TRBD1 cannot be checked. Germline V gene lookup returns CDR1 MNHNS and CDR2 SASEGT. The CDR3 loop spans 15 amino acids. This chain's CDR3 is CASSEGQGAVGELFF.

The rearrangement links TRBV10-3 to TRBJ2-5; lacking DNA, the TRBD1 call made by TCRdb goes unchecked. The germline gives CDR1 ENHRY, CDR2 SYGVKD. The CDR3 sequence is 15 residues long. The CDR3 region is CAISEAGTAQETQYF.

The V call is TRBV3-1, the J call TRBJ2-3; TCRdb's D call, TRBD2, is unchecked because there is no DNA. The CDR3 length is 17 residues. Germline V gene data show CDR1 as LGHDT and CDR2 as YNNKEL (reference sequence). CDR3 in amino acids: CASSQTLSGGGTDTQYF.

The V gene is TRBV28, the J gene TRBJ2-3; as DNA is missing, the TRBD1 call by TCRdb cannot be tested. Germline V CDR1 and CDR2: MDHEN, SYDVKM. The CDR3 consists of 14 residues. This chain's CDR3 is CASSRRLGADTQYF.

The CDR3 here is CASSFEDQPQHF. The chain is built from TRBV7-9 and TRBJ1-5. The germline V gene encodes CDR1 SEHNR and CDR2 FQNEAQ (reference sequence). The CDR3 has 12 amino acids. Drawing the rest from reference TRBV7-9 and TRBJ1-5, the complete variable domain is DTGVSQNPRHKITKRGQNVTFRCDPISEHNRLYWYRQTLGQGPEFLTYFQNEAQLEKSRLLSDRFSAERPKGSFSTLEIQRTEQGDSAMYLCASSFEDQPQHFGDGTRLSIL.

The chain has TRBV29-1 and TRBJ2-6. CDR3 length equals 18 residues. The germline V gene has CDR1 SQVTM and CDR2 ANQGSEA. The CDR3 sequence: CSVEDSKVESSGANVLTF.

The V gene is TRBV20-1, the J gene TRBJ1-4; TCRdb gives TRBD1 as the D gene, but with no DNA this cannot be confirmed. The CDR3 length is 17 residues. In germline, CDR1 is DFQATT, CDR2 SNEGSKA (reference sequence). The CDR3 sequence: CSARDQGIYGTNEKLFF.

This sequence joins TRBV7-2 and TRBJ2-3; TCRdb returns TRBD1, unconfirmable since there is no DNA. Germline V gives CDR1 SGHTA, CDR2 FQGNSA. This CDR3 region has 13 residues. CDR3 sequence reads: CASSSPGDPTQYF.

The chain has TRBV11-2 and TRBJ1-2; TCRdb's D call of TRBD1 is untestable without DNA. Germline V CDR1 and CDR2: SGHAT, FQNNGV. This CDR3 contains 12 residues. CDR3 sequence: CASSSSRDGYTF.

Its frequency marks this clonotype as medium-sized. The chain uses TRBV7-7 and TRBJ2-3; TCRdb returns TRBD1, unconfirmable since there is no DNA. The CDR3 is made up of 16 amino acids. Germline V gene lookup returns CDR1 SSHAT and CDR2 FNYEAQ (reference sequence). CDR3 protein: CASSPISGVATDTQYF.

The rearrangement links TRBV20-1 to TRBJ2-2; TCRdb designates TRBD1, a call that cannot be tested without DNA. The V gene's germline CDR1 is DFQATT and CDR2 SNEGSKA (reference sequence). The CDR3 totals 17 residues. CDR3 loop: CSARVVAKGPNTGELFF.

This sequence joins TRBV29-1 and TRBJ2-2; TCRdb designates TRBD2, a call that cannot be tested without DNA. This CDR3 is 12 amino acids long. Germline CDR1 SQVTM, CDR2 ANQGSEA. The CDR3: CSVPGIAGELFF.

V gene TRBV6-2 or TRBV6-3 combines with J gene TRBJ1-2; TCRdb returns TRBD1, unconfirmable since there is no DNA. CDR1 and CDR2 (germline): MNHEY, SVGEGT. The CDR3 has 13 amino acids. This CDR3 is CASSYLGGGGYTF.

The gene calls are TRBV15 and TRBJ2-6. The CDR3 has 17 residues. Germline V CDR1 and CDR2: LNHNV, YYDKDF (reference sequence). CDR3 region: CATSRVLGTSGANVLTF. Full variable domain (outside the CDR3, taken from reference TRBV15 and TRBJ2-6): DAMVIQNPRYQVTQFGKPVTLSCSQTLNHNVMYWYQQKSSQAPKLLFHYYDKDFNNEADTPDNFQSRRPNTSFCFLDIRSPGLGDTAMYLCATSRVLGTSGANVLTFGAGSRLTVL.

The CDR3 reads CASSLDHKGSYNSPLHF. The chain combines TRBV7-2 with TRBJ1-6. Germline assignment: CDR1 SGHTA and CDR2 FQGNSA. The CDR3 is 17 amino acids. The full variable domain, rest sourced from reference TRBV7-2 and TRBJ1-6, is GAGVSQSPSNKVTEKGKDVELRCDPISGHTALYWYRQSLGQGLEFLIYFQGNSAPDKSGLPSDRFSAERTGGSVSTLTIQRTQQEDSAVYLCASSLDHKGSYNSPLHFGNGTRLTVT.

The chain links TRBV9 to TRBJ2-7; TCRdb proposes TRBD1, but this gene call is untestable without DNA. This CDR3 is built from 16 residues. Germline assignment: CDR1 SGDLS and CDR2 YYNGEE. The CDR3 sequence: CASSVAVGGAFYEQYF.

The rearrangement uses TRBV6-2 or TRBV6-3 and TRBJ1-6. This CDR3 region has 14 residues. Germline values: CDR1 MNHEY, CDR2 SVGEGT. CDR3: CASTPLEAATPLHF.

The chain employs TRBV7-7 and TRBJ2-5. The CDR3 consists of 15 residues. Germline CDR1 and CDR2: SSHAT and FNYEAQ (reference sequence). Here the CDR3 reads CASSTATTTLETQYF.

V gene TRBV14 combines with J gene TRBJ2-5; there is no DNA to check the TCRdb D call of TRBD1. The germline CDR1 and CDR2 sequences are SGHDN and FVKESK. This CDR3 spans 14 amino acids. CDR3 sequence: CASSQFTGHETQYF.

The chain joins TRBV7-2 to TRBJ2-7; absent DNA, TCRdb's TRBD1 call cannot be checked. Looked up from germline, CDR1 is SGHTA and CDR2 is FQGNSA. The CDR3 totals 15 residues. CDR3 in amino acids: CASSPTGQEVAWQYF.